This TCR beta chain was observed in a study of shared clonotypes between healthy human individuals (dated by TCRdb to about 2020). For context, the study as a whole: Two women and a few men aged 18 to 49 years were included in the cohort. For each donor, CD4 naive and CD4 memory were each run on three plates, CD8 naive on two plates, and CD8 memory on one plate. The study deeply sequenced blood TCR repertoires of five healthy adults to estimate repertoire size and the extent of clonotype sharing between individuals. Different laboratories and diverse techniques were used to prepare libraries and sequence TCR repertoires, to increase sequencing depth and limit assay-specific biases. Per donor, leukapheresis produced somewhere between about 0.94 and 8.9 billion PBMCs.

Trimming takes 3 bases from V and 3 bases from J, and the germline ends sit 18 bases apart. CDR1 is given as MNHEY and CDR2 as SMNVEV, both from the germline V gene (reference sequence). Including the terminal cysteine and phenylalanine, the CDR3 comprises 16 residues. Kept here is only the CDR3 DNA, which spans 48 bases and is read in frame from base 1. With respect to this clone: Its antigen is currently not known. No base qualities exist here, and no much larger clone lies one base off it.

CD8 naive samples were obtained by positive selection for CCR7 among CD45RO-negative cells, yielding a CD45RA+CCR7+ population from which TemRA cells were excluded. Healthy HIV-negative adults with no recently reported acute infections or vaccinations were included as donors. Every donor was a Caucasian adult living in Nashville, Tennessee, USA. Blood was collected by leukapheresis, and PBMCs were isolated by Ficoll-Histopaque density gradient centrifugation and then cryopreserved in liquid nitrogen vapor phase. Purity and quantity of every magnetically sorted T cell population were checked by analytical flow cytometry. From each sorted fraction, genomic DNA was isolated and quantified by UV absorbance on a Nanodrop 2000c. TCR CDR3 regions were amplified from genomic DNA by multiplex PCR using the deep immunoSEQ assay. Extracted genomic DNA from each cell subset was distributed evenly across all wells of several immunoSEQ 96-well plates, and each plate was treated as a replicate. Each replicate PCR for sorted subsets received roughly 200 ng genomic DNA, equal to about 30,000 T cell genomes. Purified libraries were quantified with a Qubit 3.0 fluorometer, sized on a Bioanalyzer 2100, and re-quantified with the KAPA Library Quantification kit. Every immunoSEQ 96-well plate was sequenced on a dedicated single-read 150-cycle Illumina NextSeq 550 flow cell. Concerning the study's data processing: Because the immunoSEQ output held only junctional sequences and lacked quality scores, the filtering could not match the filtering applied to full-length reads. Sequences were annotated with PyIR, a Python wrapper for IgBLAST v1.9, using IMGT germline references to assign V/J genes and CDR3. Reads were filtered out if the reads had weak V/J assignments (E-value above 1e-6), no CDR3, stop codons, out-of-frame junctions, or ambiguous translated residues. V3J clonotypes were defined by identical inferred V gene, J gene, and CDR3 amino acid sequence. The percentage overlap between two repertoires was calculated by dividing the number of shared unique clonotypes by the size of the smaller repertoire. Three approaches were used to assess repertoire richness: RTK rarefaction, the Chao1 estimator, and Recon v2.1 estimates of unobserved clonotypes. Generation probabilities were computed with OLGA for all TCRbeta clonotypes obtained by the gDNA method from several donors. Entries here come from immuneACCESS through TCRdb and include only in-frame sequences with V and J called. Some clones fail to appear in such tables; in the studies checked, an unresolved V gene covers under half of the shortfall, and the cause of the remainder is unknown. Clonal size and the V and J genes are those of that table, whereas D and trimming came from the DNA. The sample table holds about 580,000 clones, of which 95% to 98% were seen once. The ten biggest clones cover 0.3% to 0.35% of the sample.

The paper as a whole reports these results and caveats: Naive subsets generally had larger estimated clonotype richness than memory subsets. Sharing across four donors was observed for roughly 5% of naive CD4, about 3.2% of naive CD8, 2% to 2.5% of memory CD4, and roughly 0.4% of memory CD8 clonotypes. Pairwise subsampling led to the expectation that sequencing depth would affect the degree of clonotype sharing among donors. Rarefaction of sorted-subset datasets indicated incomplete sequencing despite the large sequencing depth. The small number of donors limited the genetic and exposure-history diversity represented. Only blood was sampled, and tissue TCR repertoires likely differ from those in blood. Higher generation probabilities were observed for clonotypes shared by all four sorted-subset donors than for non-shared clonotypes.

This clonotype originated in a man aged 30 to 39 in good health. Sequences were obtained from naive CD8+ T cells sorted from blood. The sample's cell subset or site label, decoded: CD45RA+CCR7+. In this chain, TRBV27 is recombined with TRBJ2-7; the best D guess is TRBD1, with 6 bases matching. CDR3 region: CASSFTAPGHYYEQYF. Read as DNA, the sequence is TGTGCCAGCAGTTTCACGGCCCCGGGACACTACTACGAGCAGTACTTC.